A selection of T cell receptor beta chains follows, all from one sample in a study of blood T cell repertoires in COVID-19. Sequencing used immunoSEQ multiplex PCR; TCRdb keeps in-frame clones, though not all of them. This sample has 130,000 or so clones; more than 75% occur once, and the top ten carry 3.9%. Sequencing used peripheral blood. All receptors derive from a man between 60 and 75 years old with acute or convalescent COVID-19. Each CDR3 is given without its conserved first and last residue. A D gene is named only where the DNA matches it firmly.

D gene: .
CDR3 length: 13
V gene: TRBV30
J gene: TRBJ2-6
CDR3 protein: AWSVGSSGANVLT

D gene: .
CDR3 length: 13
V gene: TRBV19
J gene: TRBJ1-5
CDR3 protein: ASSRTVWSDQPQH

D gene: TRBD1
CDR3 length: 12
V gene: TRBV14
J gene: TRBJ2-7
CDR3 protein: ASSPGTGAYEQY

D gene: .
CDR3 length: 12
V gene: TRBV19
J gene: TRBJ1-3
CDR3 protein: ASSENSSGNTIY

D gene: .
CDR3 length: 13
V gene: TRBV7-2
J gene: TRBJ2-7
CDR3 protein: ASSLGGPPAYEQY

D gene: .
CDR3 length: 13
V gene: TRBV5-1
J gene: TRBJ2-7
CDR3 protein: ASSPERQGNYEQY

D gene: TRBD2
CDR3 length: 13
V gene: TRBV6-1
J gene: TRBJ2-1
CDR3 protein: ASSEVGTNYNEQF

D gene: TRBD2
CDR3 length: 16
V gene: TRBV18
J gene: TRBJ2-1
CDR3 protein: ASSPLAGGDSSYNEQF

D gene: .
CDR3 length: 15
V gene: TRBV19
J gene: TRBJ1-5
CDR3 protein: ASSWDTRPRGNQPQH

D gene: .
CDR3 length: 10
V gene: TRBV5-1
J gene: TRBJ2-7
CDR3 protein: ASSPGVSEQY

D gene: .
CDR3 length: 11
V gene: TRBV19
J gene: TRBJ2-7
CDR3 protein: ASTAGSSYEQY

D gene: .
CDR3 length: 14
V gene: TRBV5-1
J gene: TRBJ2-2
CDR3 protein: ASSSSGRGNTGELF

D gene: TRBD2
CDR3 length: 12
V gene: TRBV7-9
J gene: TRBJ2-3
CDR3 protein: ASSTSGVTDTQY

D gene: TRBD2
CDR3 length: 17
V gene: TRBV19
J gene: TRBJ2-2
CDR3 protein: ASSARTGLAGGDTGELF

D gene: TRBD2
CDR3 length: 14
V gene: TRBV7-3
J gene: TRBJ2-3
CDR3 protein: ASSSGLAGGTDTQY

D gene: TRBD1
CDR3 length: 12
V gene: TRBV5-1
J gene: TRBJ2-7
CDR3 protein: ASSVSGQGDEQY

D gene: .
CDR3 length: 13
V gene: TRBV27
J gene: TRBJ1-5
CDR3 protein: ASSLSGHSNQPQH

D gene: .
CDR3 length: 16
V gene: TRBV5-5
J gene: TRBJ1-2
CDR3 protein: ASSLAAAANSPNYGYT